The 22 T cell receptor beta chains presented below share a single source sample, sequenced in a study of early T cells in non-severe SARS-CoV-2 infection. Via MiXCR, TCRdb re-called the 5' RACE reads, giving one row per CDR3 protein. The sample lists about 61,000 distinct CDR3 sequences, roughly 10% seen once, with under 2% in the top ten. Sequenced sample: whole blood. Receptors originate from an adult who was a healthcare worker with PCR-confirmed SARS-CoV-2 infection or an uninfected control (not recorded which).

In this sample, this clonotype turned up a few times. This chain uses TRBV5-6 with TRBJ2-1; D unresolved. V was pared by 1 base and J by 6 bases, with 14 bases between. CDR3 length equals 15 residues. CDR1 and CDR2 from the germline V gene are SGHDT and YYEEEE. The CDR3 loop is CASSLPETPPNEQFF. The CDR3 coding sequence is TGTGCCAGCAGCTTGCCCGAGACTCCCCCCAATGAGCAGTTCTTC.

The chain couples TRBV7-9 to TRBJ1-2, with unresolved D. The CDR3 spans 12 residues. Germline V CDR1 and CDR2: SEHNR, FQNEAQ (reference sequence). V was shortened by 1 base and J by 4 bases, with 4 bases between the two germline ends. In DNA, the CDR3 is TGTGCCAGCAGCTTAGTGGGCTATGGCTACACCTTC. Protein sequence: CASSLVGYGYTF.

Regarding this clonotype: A much more abundant neighbour one base away suggests this may be a read error. Without the conserved terminal phenylalanine or tryptophan, this CDR3 likely stems from a read error. The chain links TRBV12-3 or TRBV12-4 to TRBJ1-2; D possibly corresponds to TRBD1 (6 bases). Trimming cost V 3 bases and J 4 bases, with 12 bases left between them. The CDR3 extends over 14 amino acids. In nucleotides, the CDR3 is TGTGCCAGCAGTTTCCAGGGGTCGGGCTATGGCTACACCTCC. It translates to CASSFQGSGYGYTS.

This clonotype has more than one count but fewer than ten. The chain links TRBV7-6 to TRBJ2-7, with 10 positions matching TRBD2. V trimming: 5 bases; J trimming: 3 bases; junction bases outside the gene matches: 10. Germline CDR1 SGHVS, CDR2 FNYEAQ. CDR3 length equals 16 residues. DNA for the CDR3: TGTGCCAGCAGCAAAGAGCGGGGGGGCGGCATCTACGAGCAGTACTTC. Translated, it gives CASSKERGGGIYEQYF.

This clonotype was observed at least ten times. The chain uses TRBV6-5 and TRBJ2-6; D is unresolved. In germline, CDR1 is MNHEY, CDR2 SVGAGI. The ends were cut back, 6 bases at V and 0 bases at J, with 12 bases in the middle. The length of the CDR3 is 16 residues. The DNA for the CDR3 is TGTGCCAGCAGGGGCCGGTTCAGCTCTGGGGCCAACGTCCTGACTTTC. Amino acids: CASRGRFSSGANVLTF.

The rearrangement joins TRBV3-1 to TRBJ1-3; D not resolved. This CDR3 has 12 amino acids. V was trimmed by 3 bases and J by 4 bases, leaving 4 bases between them. The germline gives CDR1 LGHDT, CDR2 YNNKEL (reference sequence). CDR3 sequence (DNA): TGTGCCAGCAGCCAGGACGGAAACACCATATATTTT. Translated, it gives CASSQDGNTIYF.

This clonotype appeared many times. The chain carries TRBV5-6 and TRBJ2-5; 11 bases align to TRBD2. Germline CDR1 SGHDT, CDR2 YYEEEE. The length of the CDR3 is 16 residues. The V and J ends lost 0 bases and 2 bases, in that order; junction bases with no gene match: 3. The CDR3 bases are TGTGCCAGCAGCTTGGTCCTAGCGGGGGGACAAGAGACCCAGTACTTC. Translated: CASSLVLAGGQETQYF.

The V gene is TRBV11-2, the J gene TRBJ2-1; perhaps TRBD2 as D (5 bases). Germline V gene lookup returns CDR1 SGHAT and CDR2 FQNNGV. Trimming took 2 bases from V and 9 from J, leaving 14 bases between them. This CDR3 spans 14 amino acids. The CDR3: CASSLSGGWSEQFF. The CDR3 DNA sequence: TGTGCCAGCAGCTTATCTGGCGGGTGGAGTGAGCAGTTCTTC.

The gene calls are TRBV2 and TRBJ1-1; D remains ambiguous. V shed 8 bases and J shed 6 bases, with 10 bases lying between them. The CDR3 extends over 11 amino acids. Germline values: CDR1 SNHLY, CDR2 FYNNEI. The CDR3 spells CASALTAEAFF. CDR3 in DNA: TGTGCCAGCGCCCTGACCGCTGAAGCTTTCTTT.

This clonotype appeared many times. The chain employs TRBV3-1 and TRBJ2-7; TRBD2 matches 8 bases. V lost 0 bases, J lost 2 bases, and 3 bases stayed unmatched. Per germline, CDR1 LGHDT and CDR2 YNNKEL (reference sequence). The CDR3 runs to 15 residues. The CDR3, as DNA: TGTGCCAGCAGCCAAGACGGGGGGGCCCCCTACGAGCAGTACTTC. Protein: CASSQDGGAPYEQYF.

The V call is TRBV5-1, the J call TRBJ2-1, with D unclear. Germline V gene sequence: CDR1 SGHRS, CDR2 YFSETQ. This CDR3 is built from 13 residues. V shed 7 bases and J shed 0 bases, with 8 bases lying between them. The CDR3 bases are TGCGCCAGCGCCAAGCTCTCCTACAATGAGCAGTTCTTC. Amino acid sequence: CASAKLSYNEQFF.

This clonotype was recorded many times. The V and J genes are TRBV6-5 and TRBJ2-1, with no clear D. Germline CDR1 is MNHEY and CDR2 is SVGAGI. V dropped 5 bases and J dropped 4 bases, with 12 bases sitting between them. The CDR3 loop spans 14 amino acids. CDR3 residues: CASSRVGIYNEQFF. CDR3 nucleotides: TGTGCCAGCAGTAGGGTGGGGATTTACAATGAGCAGTTCTTC.

This clonotype was detected many times. The chain combines TRBV9 with TRBJ2-5; a possible D gene is TRBD2 (7 bases). The CDR3 extends over 16 amino acids. Germline-derived CDR1 and CDR2 are SGDLS and YYNGEE. V lost 0 bases and J 5 bases, leaving 17 bases between the germline ends. The CDR3 bases are TGTGCCAGCAGCGTAGCTGGACGGGGGGCGCAGGAGACCCAGTACTTC. Protein product: CASSVAGRGAQETQYF.

The rearrangement joins TRBV19 to TRBJ2-5; 8 bases match TRBD2. The V gene end was trimmed by 5 bases and the J gene end by 2 bases; junction bases not matched to a gene: 7. There are 15 residues in the CDR3. CDR1 is LNHDA, CDR2 SQIVND, per germline (reference sequence). CDR3: CASSLQRGPQETQYF. CDR3 DNA: TGTGCCAGTAGTCTCCAGCGGGGGCCACAAGAGACCCAGTACTTC.

This rearrangement joins TRBV3-1 to TRBJ2-7; D possibly corresponds to TRBD1 (6 bases). Trimming took off 4 bases at V and 2 bases at J, with 12 bases between the two ends. The V gene's germline CDR1 is LGHDT and CDR2 YNNKEL (reference sequence). The CDR3 is 14 residues long. CDR3 bases: TGTGCCAGCAGCCTCCAGGCAGGGGCCTACGAGCAGTACTTC. It is translated as CASSLQAGAYEQYF.

This clonotype was counted at least ten times. The genes are TRBV27 and TRBJ1-2; 12 bases agree with TRBD1. V was clipped by 6 bases and J by 5 bases; unmatched bases: 7. This CDR3 is 15 amino acids long. CDR1 and CDR2 from the germline V gene are MNHEY and SMNVEV (reference sequence). The CDR3 bases are TGTGCCAGCAGGAACCGGGGACAGGGGGCTTATGGCTACACCTTC. It specifies CASRNRGQGAYGYTF.

V usage is TRBV5-6 and J usage is TRBJ2-1; 7 bases line up with TRBD1. The CDR3 sequence is 15 residues long. The V gene end was trimmed by 4 bases and the J gene end by 2 bases; junction bases not matched to a gene: 6. Looked up from germline, CDR1 is SGHDT and CDR2 is YYEEEE. The CDR3 is CASSLGQVPYNEQFF. CDR3 nucleotides: TGTGCCAGCAGCCTAGGACAGGTCCCCTACAATGAGCAGTTCTTC. Looking up the rest from reference TRBV5-6 and TRBJ2-1 gives the full variable domain: DAGVTQSPTHLIKTRGQQVTLRCSPKSGHDTVSWYQQALGQGPQFIFQYYEEEERQRGNFPDRFSGHQFPNYSSELNVNALLLGDSALYLCASSLGQVPYNEQFFGPGTRLTVL.

This clonotype was observed many times. The J gene is TRBJ1-2, the V gene TRBV12-3 or TRBV12-4; D may be TRBD1 (6 bases). CDR3 length: 14 amino acids. Trimming removed 3 bases at V and 7 bases at J, with 15 bases between. CDR3 amino acids: CASSLQGKGGGYTF. DNA for the CDR3: TGTGCCAGCAGTTTGCAGGGGAAGGGTGGTGGCTACACCTTC.

This clonotype came up many times. V and J are TRBV6-6 and TRBJ2-7, with D unresolved. There are 11 residues in the CDR3. V lost 3 bases and J lost 4, with 4 bases in between. CDR1 MNHNY and CDR2 SVGAGI come from the germline V gene (reference sequence). The CDR3 reads CASSYLYEQYF. The CDR3 DNA follows: TGTGCCAGCAGTTATCTTTACGAGCAGTACTTC.

This clonotype has at least ten counts. This chain uses TRBV5-1 with TRBJ2-2, with 8 bases aligning to TRBD2. The CDR3 has 16 residues. Germline assignment: CDR1 SGHRS and CDR2 YFSETQ. V lost 0 bases and J lost 4; bases outside the gene matches: 5. The CDR3 loop reads CASSLASGGVTGELFF. CDR3 DNA: TGCGCCAGCAGCTTGGCCAGCGGGGGCGTCACCGGGGAGCTGTTTTTT.

The CDR3: CASSLDRGKYEQYF. CDR3 nucleotide sequence: TGTGCCAGCAGTTTAGACAGGGGCAAGTACGAGCAGTACTTC. This rearrangement joins TRBV28 to TRBJ2-7; 8 nucleotides match TRBD1. The ends lost 2 bases at V and 4 bases at J; junction bases unmatched: 4. The CDR3 length is 14 residues. CDR1 and CDR2 (germline): MDHEN, SYDVKM.

In this sample, this clonotype turned up a few times. The chain is built from TRBV6-6 and TRBJ2-1; 7 bases fit TRBD1. Trimming at V came to 10 bases and at J to 6 bases, leaving 15 bases not matched to a gene. CDR3 length equals 15 residues. Germline V gene sequence: CDR1 MNHNY, CDR2 SVGAGI (reference sequence). CDR3 sequence reads: CATWDSPVKPNEQFF. CDR3 bases: TGTGCCACCTGGGACAGTCCTGTTAAGCCCAATGAGCAGTTCTTC.